This is a list of T cell receptor beta chains from one sample in a study of T cell responses to AZD1222 COVID-19 vaccine. TCRdb's copy holds only in-frame clones and misses some; the assay was immunoSEQ multiplex PCR. The data contain about 90,000 clones, roughly 88% of them singletons. Source: peripheral blood, taken on day 0 of AZD1222 vaccination. The receptors were sampled from an adult in good health. Both conserved end residues are part of each CDR3.

TRBJ2-1 TRBV5-1 CASSPTSGSSNEQFF
TRBJ2-7 TRBV7-9 CASAKASYEQYF
TRBJ1-1 TRBV28 CASSRSNIVHTEAFF
TRBJ1-2 TRBV13 CASSLGVSWSGGYTF
TRBJ2-7 TRBV25-1 CATKGGLARHEQYF
TRBJ1-1 TRBV14 CASSQPPQGRTEAFF
TRBJ1-4 TRBV7-9 CASSLEGEKLFF
TRBJ2-2 TRBV4-3 CASSQGALRANTGELFF
TRBJ1-3 TRBV19 CASSPQRDYASGNTIYF
TRBJ1-3 TRBV18 CASSPGGAGSGNTIYF
TRBJ2-2 TRBV7-8 CASSFGLAAGTGELFF
TRBJ2-7 TRBV10-2 CASRGTVAYEQYF
TRBJ2-5 TRBV28 CASSSKFSGQGITQYF
TRBJ1-1 TRBV12-3/TRBV12-4 CASSLAGATEAFF
TRBJ2-1 TRBV5-1 CASSPRGLAGDYNEQFF
TRBJ2-2 TRBV2 CASNRQENTGELFF
TRBJ1-2 TRBV15 CATSRAMDRGGNGYTF
TRBJ1-1 TRBV2 CASRLGRTAGTEAFF
TRBJ2-1 TRBV29-1 CSLQSVGGSNEQFF
TRBJ2-2 TRBV27 CASSRRLAGGTNTGELFF
TRBJ2-3 TRBV6-5 CASSTQREGTDTQYF
TRBJ2-5 TRBV5-1 CASSLPWITSERGVETQYF
TRBJ2-2 TRBV6-5 CASNRIPNTGELFF
TRBJ1-2 TRBV28 CASSLSYGYTF
TRBJ2-3 TRBV7-9 CASSFPAGASDTQYF